The rows below give T cell receptor beta chains drawn from one sample of a study of blood T cell repertoires in COVID-19. The data were produced by immunoSEQ multiplex PCR, yet TCRdb's version contains in-frame clones alone and is incomplete. The table records 260,000 or so clones, about nine tenths of them present only once. Sequencing was done on a sample of PBMCs or T cells enriched from blood (not recorded which). These receptor sequences come from a man between 18 and 35 years old who had recovered from COVID-19. Both conserved end residues are part of each CDR3. The D gene is left open where the match is weak. Rows give clone size only sometimes, using once, few, many, or a class for an expanded clone.

CDR3aa: CASSLGGFLETQYF
CDR3nt: TGTGCCAGCAGCTTAGGCGGGTTTTTGGAGACCCAGTACTTC
abundance: NA
d_gene: NA
v_gene: TRBV11-2
j_gene: TRBJ2-5

CDR3aa: CASSGPGFETQYF
CDR3nt: TGCGCCAGCAGTGGTCCAGGTTTTGAGACCCAGTACTTC
abundance: NA
d_gene: NA
v_gene: TRBV10-1
j_gene: TRBJ2-5

CDR3aa: CASSEAHSYEQYF
CDR3nt: TGTGCCAGCAGTGAAGCTCACAGCTACGAGCAGTACTTC
abundance: NA
d_gene: NA
v_gene: TRBV2
j_gene: TRBJ2-7

CDR3aa: CATKAGGRGGGELFF
CDR3nt: TGCGCCACGAAAGCTGGCGGGAGAGGTGGCGGGGAGCTGTTTTTT
abundance: NA
d_gene: TRBD2
v_gene: TRBV5-1
j_gene: TRBJ2-2

CDR3aa: CASREDQPQHF
CDR3nt: TGTGCCAGCCGGGAGGATCAGCCCCAGCATTTT
abundance: NA
d_gene: NA
v_gene: TRBV6-5
j_gene: TRBJ1-5

CDR3aa: CASSLGGTGGSEAFF
CDR3nt: TGTGCCAGCAGCTTGGGGGGGACAGGGGGATCTGAAGCTTTCTTT
abundance: NA
d_gene: TRBD1
v_gene: TRBV5-4
j_gene: TRBJ1-1

CDR3aa: CASGRQGALYEQYF
CDR3nt: TGTGCCAGCGGAAGACAGGGGGCGTTGTACGAGCAGTACTTC
abundance: NA
d_gene: TRBD1
v_gene: TRBV6-5
j_gene: TRBJ2-7

CDR3aa: CASSGRDRATGNTIYF
CDR3nt: TGTGCCAGCAGTGGACGGGACAGGGCAACTGGAAACACCATATATTTT
abundance: NA
d_gene: TRBD1
v_gene: TRBV2
j_gene: TRBJ1-3

CDR3aa: CASSLGTGGTRVGGYTF
CDR3nt: TGTGCCAGCAGCTTAGGGACAGGGGGCACCAGGGTAGGTGGCTACACCTTC
abundance: NA
d_gene: TRBD1
v_gene: TRBV7-9
j_gene: TRBJ1-2

CDR3aa: CASSLGLTTDTQYF
CDR3nt: TGTGCCAGCAGTCTGGGACTTACCACAGATACGCAGTATTTT
abundance: NA
d_gene: NA
v_gene: TRBV27
j_gene: TRBJ2-3

CDR3aa: CAISDSVFRYGYTF
CDR3nt: TGTGCCATCAGTGATTCCGTTTTTCGCTATGGCTACACCTTC
abundance: NA
d_gene: NA
v_gene: TRBV10-3
j_gene: TRBJ1-2

CDR3aa: CASSGGATGPSGYTF
CDR3nt: TGCGCCAGCAGCGGGGGAGCGACAGGGCCCTCTGGCTACACCTTC
abundance: NA
d_gene: TRBD1
v_gene: TRBV5-1
j_gene: TRBJ1-2

CDR3aa: CASSFRGWDTEAFF
CDR3nt: TGTGCCAGCAGTTTCAGGGGCTGGGACACTGAAGCTTTCTTT
abundance: NA
d_gene: NA
v_gene: TRBV27
j_gene: TRBJ1-1

CDR3aa: CASSIPATAGVHEQYF
CDR3nt: TGTGCCAGTAGTATTCCGGCCACAGCGGGAGTCCACGAGCAGTACTTC
abundance: NA
d_gene: TRBD2
v_gene: TRBV19
j_gene: TRBJ2-7

CDR3aa: CASSQNRGSTDTQYF
CDR3nt: TGTGCCAGCAGCCAAAACCGCGGGAGCACAGATACGCAGTATTTT
abundance: NA
d_gene: NA
v_gene: TRBV7-2
j_gene: TRBJ2-3

CDR3aa: CASSPLPSAGQPQHF
CDR3nt: TGTGCCAGCAGCCCACTACCCTCCGCCGGTCAGCCCCAGCATTTT
abundance: NA
d_gene: NA
v_gene: TRBV7-8
j_gene: TRBJ1-5

CDR3aa: CASSIYGTGLVGYTF
CDR3nt: TGTGCCAGTAGTATTTACGGGACAGGACTCGTTGGCTACACCTTC
abundance: NA
d_gene: TRBD1
v_gene: TRBV19
j_gene: TRBJ1-2

CDR3aa: CASSTDPGLGLFEQYF
CDR3nt: TGTGCCAGCAGCACGGACCCGGGACTAGGACTGTTCGAGCAGTACTTC
abundance: once
d_gene: TRBD2
v_gene: TRBV5-4
j_gene: TRBJ2-7

CDR3aa: CASSMGRGSGNTIYF
CDR3nt: TGTGCCAGTAGTATGGGCAGGGGCTCTGGAAACACCATATATTTT
abundance: few
d_gene: NA
v_gene: TRBV19
j_gene: TRBJ1-3

CDR3aa: CASSPRSPGGSPGETQYF
CDR3nt: TGTGCCAGCAGCCCCAGGTCCCCTGGAGGTTCTCCCGGGGAGACCCAGTACTTC
abundance: NA
d_gene: NA
v_gene: TRBV3-1/TRBV3-2
j_gene: TRBJ2-5

CDR3aa: CASSEQADQPQHF
CDR3nt: TGTGCCAGCAGTGAACAGGCAGATCAGCCCCAGCATTTT
abundance: NA
d_gene: NA
v_gene: TRBV2
j_gene: TRBJ1-5

CDR3aa: CASSFRPLAGLTDTQYF
CDR3nt: TGTGCCAGCAGCTTTCGTCCCCTAGCGGGGCTCACAGATACGCAGTATTTT
abundance: NA
d_gene: TRBD2
v_gene: TRBV11-2
j_gene: TRBJ2-3

CDR3aa: CASSYSGSTEAFF
CDR3nt: TGTGCCAGCAGTTACAGCGGTAGCACTGAAGCTTTCTTT
abundance: once
d_gene: NA
v_gene: TRBV6-5
j_gene: TRBJ1-1

CDR3aa: CASSPEVSGGYTF
CDR3nt: TGTGCCAGCAGCCCCGAGGTTTCGGGGGGCTACACCTTC
abundance: NA
d_gene: NA
v_gene: TRBV7-2
j_gene: TRBJ1-2

CDR3aa: CASSSYRGETQYF
CDR3nt: TGTGCCAGCAGCTCTTACAGGGGGGAGACCCAGTACTTC
abundance: NA
d_gene: TRBD1
v_gene: TRBV13
j_gene: TRBJ2-5

CDR3aa: CASSQDSIREKPQHF
CDR3nt: TGCGCCAGCAGCCAAGATTCCATTCGGGAGAAGCCCCAGCATTTT
abundance: NA
d_gene: NA
v_gene: TRBV4-1
j_gene: TRBJ1-5

CDR3aa: CASSLEVDSSEQFF
CDR3nt: TGTGCCAGCAGCTTAGAAGTTGATAGCAGTGAGCAGTTCTTC
abundance: NA
d_gene: NA
v_gene: TRBV7-2
j_gene: TRBJ2-1